The T cell receptor beta chain under discussion was sequenced for a study of blood T cell repertoires in COVID-19. Turning to the study itself: COVID-19 samples from acute and convalescent phases originated in the United States, Italy and Spain. The analysed material was cDNA or gDNA that came from T cells, B-cell-depleted T cells, or PBMCs.

Authors' data handling: The authors estimated nucleated cell counts from reference gene primer amplification. Assay: immunoSEQ multiplex PCR; the TCRdb copy retains only in-frame clones and omits some. That table furnishes V, J and clone size, whereas the DNA furnished D and trimming. The sample includes some 110,000 clones, 85% of them seen just once. This sequence originates from a man aged 40-50 years with acute or convalescent COVID-19. Material for sequencing was peripheral blood.

The chain's CDR3 is CASRVQGNEKLFF. The CDR3 DNA sequence: TGTGCCAGCAGGGTACAGGGTAATGAAAAACTGTTTTTT. The V call is TRBV2, the J call TRBJ1-4; D perhaps matches TRBD1 (6 bases). V gave up 6 bases and J gave up 4 bases, with 9 bases separating them. CDR1 is SNHLY and CDR2 is FYNNEI in the germline V gene. The CDR3 is 13 amino acids.